This T cell receptor beta chain was recovered during a study of molecular identifiers for immune sequencing clone quantification (dated by TCRdb to the late 2010s). For the wider study: For a replicate experiment, RNA from roughly 20,000 or 100,000 naive CD8 T cells was divided into five aliquots, and four of the five aliquots were sequenced. CD8 T cells were used in a methods study to benchmark molecular-identifier clustering-based TCR repertoire sequencing (MIDCIRS) and TCR RNA copy counting. What the work shows at the level of the full study, not this receptor alone: In CMV-specific effector cells, over 99% of molecules were held by clones above 20 RNA copies, whereas under 1% of molecules were held by such clones in naive cells. When barcode sub-clustering was not used, chimeric consensus sequences inflated TCR diversity, with chimeras reaching as high as 47%. Even against a background of 750,000 to 1,000,000 naive CD8 T cells, spiked-in Jurkat TCR RNA amounting to a single cell's worth was reported to be detectable. The naive libraries included spiked-in Jurkat TCR RNA (about ten copies' worth), and this Jurkat TCR RNA is not part of the donor repertoire. About 2.9 recovered TCR RNA copies per cell were obtained by modeling, versus approximately 10 by digital PCR, implying a capture efficiency of approximately 30%. Highly expanded clone sizes could be underestimated if identical TCR molecules share a barcode.

At the junction V is shortened by 4 bases and J by 4 bases, with 11 bases in between. Reading the germline V gene gives CDR1 SNHLY and CDR2 FYNNEI. Including the terminal cysteine and phenylalanine, the CDR3 comprises 13 residues. The DNA shown is the 39-base CDR3, in frame from base 1. Libraries of naive CD8 T cells were built from anywhere between about 20,000 and 1,000,000 sorted cells, with 10%, 30% or 50% of the purified RNA used. Naive CD8 T cells were FACS-sorted as CD8+CD4-CCR7+CD45RA+ on a BD FACSAria II into RLT Plus buffer. To test detection sensitivity, Jurkat RNA equivalent to more than 9 TCR copies was spiked into samples of roughly 18,000-1,000,000 naive CD8 T cells. Enrichment of CD8 T cells was done with RosetteSep CD8+ T Cell Enrichment Cocktail plus Ficoll-Paque, and ACK red cell lysis came afterward. Libraries came from PCR. Sequencing was carried out with an Illumina HiSeq 4000. Bulk TCR libraries were made following a previously described method, with the TCR primers given in Table S5. Total RNA was purified with the Qiagen AllPrep DNA/RNA kit. Before any analysis, reads coming from multiple sequencing runs of the same library were combined into one pool. On the study's bioinformatics: Only reads with exact TCR constant sequence were kept, trimmed to 150 nt, and grouped by their 12-nt molecular barcodes. Reads inside each barcode group were sub-clustered using a 15% Levenshtein threshold, and a quality-weighted consensus sequence was constructed for each RNA molecule. Non-functional sequences were discarded, and so were lower-count sequences lying one edit away from another sequence. Barcode sub-clusters with fewer than 20% of the maximum read count were removed, based on fitting two negative binomial distributions. Through fastp at Q25 and MiXCR, TCRdb rebuilt clones from the public reads, retaining in-frame beta chains. Every CDR3 protein is listed once, alongside the most common genes and DNA of its rows. The V and J calls follow TCRdb's processing rather than the paper's. The sample yields 460,000 or so distinct CDR3 sequences; over 20% were counted once. About 0.8% of the sample lies in the top ten.

This clonotype was seen at least ten times. The antigen it binds to is not known. Per-base qualities were not stored, and no clone one base away is much larger. The chain uses TRBV2 and TRBJ2-7; TRBD1 is a weak D gene call, 5 bases matching. The origin of this receptor is a human donor in good health. Some libraries in this study had Jurkat cell RNA spiked in. The specimen sequenced was naive CD8+ T cells from blood, with Jurkat cell RNA spiked in. Sample cell subset or site, as interpreted from the label and publication: FACS-sorted CD8+CD4-CCR7+CD45RA+ naive T cells. CDR3 sequence: CASSGGKGYEQYF. The nucleotides read TGTGCCAGCAGTGGTGGGAAGGGGTACGAGCAGTACTTC.